The present TCR beta chain was sequenced within a study of CXCR3-negative and CXCR3-positive naive CD8 T cells. cDNA libraries for TRB were generated by 5' RACE incorporating UMI labels. With the 5' RACE reads reprocessed, TCRdb shows one record per CDR3 protein and no DNA. This sample's clone table lists about 130,000 distinct CDR3 sequences. Broader study findings: Naive cells that were CXCR3-positive had more hydrophobic TRB CDR3s (compared with CXCR3-negative naive cells).

CDR3 size: 15 residues. The germline gives CDR1 SGHVS, CDR2 FNYEAQ. In the case of this clonotype: Its antigen is not known.

The genes are TRBV7-6 and TRBJ1-1; TCRdb names TRBD1, which stays unverified in the absence of DNA. Sequenced input: naive CXCR3+ CD8+ T cells from blood. The subset: CD45RO-CCR7+CD27+CD95- naive CD8+ T cells expressing CXCR3 (TNR3+). The receptor comes from a human donor in good health. Some clones in this sample may be carry-over from other donors' samples. The CDR3 spells CASSLGEGADIEAFF.